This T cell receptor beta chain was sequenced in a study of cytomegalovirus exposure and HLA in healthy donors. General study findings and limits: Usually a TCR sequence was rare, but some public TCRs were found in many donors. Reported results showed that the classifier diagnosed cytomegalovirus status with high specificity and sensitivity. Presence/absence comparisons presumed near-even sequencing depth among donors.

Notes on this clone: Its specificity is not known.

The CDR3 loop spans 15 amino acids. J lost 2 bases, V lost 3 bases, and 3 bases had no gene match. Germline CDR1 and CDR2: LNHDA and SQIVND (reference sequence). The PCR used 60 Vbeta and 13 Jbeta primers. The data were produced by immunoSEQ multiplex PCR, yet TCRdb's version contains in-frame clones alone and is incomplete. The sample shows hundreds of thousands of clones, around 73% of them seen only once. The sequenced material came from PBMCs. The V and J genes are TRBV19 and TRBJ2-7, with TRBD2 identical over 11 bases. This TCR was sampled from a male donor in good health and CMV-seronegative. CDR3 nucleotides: TGTGCCAGTAGTATTGGACTAGCGGGTACCTACGAGCAGTACTTC. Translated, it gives CASSIGLAGTYEQYF.